Below are 29 T cell receptor beta chains sequenced from a single sample in a study of T-cell reconstitution after alpha-beta-depleted transplantation in children. TCRbeta library preparation incorporated unique molecular identifiers. TCRdb fed the PCR reads into MiXCR, producing one record per CDR3 protein. This table holds 240,000 or so distinct CDR3 sequences, roughly 8.2% found once. Material: PBMCs, mostly from graft donor cells, obtained 180 days after TCRalphabeta/CD19-depleted stem cell transplant. The source is a male patient younger than 18 who had a stem cell transplant for acute lymphoblastic leukemia, so the T cells may come from the graft donor.

Concerning this clonotype itself: This may arise from a read error, as a much more abundant clone is one base away. The chain carries TRBV28 and TRBJ2-7; D is undetermined. Germline values: CDR1 MDHEN, CDR2 SYDVKM. V dropped 3 bases and J dropped 7 bases, with 13 bases sitting between them. CDR3 length: 13 residues. The CDR3 nucleotides read TGTGCCAGCAGTTTTAGCCCCCGTGGGGAGCAGTACTTC. Translating gives CASSFSPRGEQYF.

This rearrangement joins TRBV7-3 to TRBJ2-2; 7 nucleotides line up with TRBD2. The V and J ends lost 5 bases and 7 bases, in that order; junction bases with no gene match: 7. CDR1 SGHTA and CDR2 FQGTGA come from the germline V gene. This CDR3 has 14 amino acids. CDR3 in amino acids: CASSQSGTVGELFF. The CDR3 bases are TGTGCCAGCAGCCAAAGCGGGACGGTCGGGGAGCTGTTTTTT.

In its sample, this clonotype was seen many times. The chain uses TRBV29-1 and TRBJ2-1; D is perhaps TRBD1 or TRBD2 (5 bases each). Trimming took off 0 bases at V and 7 bases at J, with 16 bases between the two ends. This CDR3 contains 15 residues. The germline V gene has CDR1 SQVTM and CDR2 ANQGSEA. The CDR3: CSVEDIPGRHNEQFF. CDR3 bases: TGCAGCGTTGAAGACATACCGGGACGGCATAATGAGCAGTTCTTC.

This clonotype was counted ten times or more. Written as DNA, the CDR3 is TGTGCCACCAGCAAGCCTCCGGGACTGTATAATTCACCCCTCCACTTT. It specifies CATSKPPGLYNSPLHF. The J gene is TRBJ1-6, the V gene TRBV15, with D perhaps matching TRBD1 (5 bases). V dropped 4 bases and J dropped 4 bases, with 14 bases sitting between them. The CDR3 totals 16 residues. CDR1 and CDR2 from the germline V gene are LNHNV and YYDKDF (reference sequence).

This clonotype was counted ten times or more. The chain links TRBV10-2 to TRBJ2-5; 7 bases align to TRBD2. The ends lost 7 bases at V and 2 bases at J; junction bases unmatched: 1. The CDR3 is 12 residues long. From germline, CDR1 is WSHSY and CDR2 SAAADI. The CDR3 sequence: CASTGLQETQYF. CDR3 nucleotides: TGCGCCAGCACGGGACTACAAGAGACCCAGTACTTC.

Many counts were recorded for this clonotype. The chain uses TRBV12-3 or TRBV12-4 and TRBJ1-2; D unclear. V was cut by 1 base and J by 7 bases, with 7 bases left in between. The CDR3 is made up of 12 amino acids. CDR3 sequence reads: CASSLGQVGYTF. Here the CDR3 DNA reads TGTGCCAGCAGTTTAGGTCAAGTTGGCTACACCTTC.

This clonotype was seen at least ten times. The chain joins TRBV4-3 to TRBJ2-6, with D possibly being TRBD1 (5 bases). Deletions cut 3 bases from V and 0 bases from J, with 12 bases between. The CDR3 runs to 17 residues. CDR1 LGHNA and CDR2 YSLEER come from the germline V gene. Here the CDR3 reads CASSQGQGSSGANVLTF. Here the CDR3 DNA reads TGCGCCAGCAGCCAGGGGCAGGGAAGCTCTGGGGCCAACGTCCTGACTTTC.

Note on this clonotype: A read error may be the cause here, since a much bigger clone is one base away. The chain uses TRBV12-3 or TRBV12-4 and TRBJ1-5; D might be TRBD1 (5 bases). The length of the CDR3 is 14 residues. CDR3: CGSSQGRSNQPQHF. CDR3 nucleotide sequence: TGTGGCAGCAGTCAGGGACGGAGCAATCAGCCCCAGCATTTT.

This clonotype was seen many times. This sequence joins TRBV18 and TRBJ2-7; D unresolved. The CDR3 is made up of 14 amino acids. Trimming took 1 base from V and 2 from J, leaving 9 bases between them. Germline assignment: CDR1 KGHSH and CDR2 LQKENI. The CDR3 bases are TGTGCCAGCTCACCACTTCCGGATACCTACGAGCAGTACTTC. This codes for CASSPLPDTYEQYF.

In its sample, this clonotype was seen many times. This chain connects TRBV6-5 to TRBJ2-3, with TRBD1 matching 7 bases. V gave up 4 bases and J gave up 4 bases; unmatched junction bases: 5. The germline CDR1 and CDR2 sequences are MNHEY and SVGAGI. This CDR3 has 14 amino acids. The CDR3 loop is CASSSRGLSDTQYF. DNA of the CDR3: TGTGCCAGCAGTTCCAGGGGGTTGTCAGATACGCAGTATTTT.

This clonotype showed up many times. V usage is TRBV7-9 and J usage is TRBJ1-1; 8 bases are a match to TRBD1. V lost 5 bases and J lost 3; bases outside the gene matches: 5. The CDR3 contains 14 residues. Germline V gene lookup returns CDR1 SEHNR and CDR2 FQNEAQ (reference sequence). DNA for the CDR3: TGTGCCAGCAGCCGACAGGGGAGTTACACTGAAGCTTTCTTT. Protein: CASSRQGSYTEAFF.

This clonotype was found many times. This chain joins TRBV18 and TRBJ1-4; 7 bases match TRBD1. In germline, CDR1 is KGHSH, CDR2 LQKENI. V lost 3 bases to trimming and J lost 4 bases; unmatched junction nucleotides: 5. This CDR3 contains 15 residues. The CDR3 loop reads CASSPEGADNEKLFF. The CDR3, as DNA: TGTGCCAGCTCACCTGAGGGGGCAGATAATGAAAAACTGTTTTTT.

This clonotype appeared many times. CDR3: CASRGPGQGVQGPQHF. CDR3 nucleotide sequence: TGTGCCAGCAGAGGTCCGGGACAGGGGGTCCAAGGGCCCCAGCATTTT. The chain combines TRBV7-2 with TRBJ1-5, with 11 bases identical to TRBD1. The CDR3 has 16 amino acids. Trimming at V came to 6 bases and at J to 9 bases, leaving 13 bases not matched to a gene. Looked up from germline, CDR1 is SGHTA and CDR2 is FQGNSA.

This clonotype was seen at least ten times. The rearrangement uses TRBV6-2 or TRBV6-3 and TRBJ2-7; 7 nucleotides line up with TRBD1. V dropped 2 bases and J dropped 1; count of bases not matched to a gene: 11. The CDR3 contains 17 residues. Germline V gene data show CDR1 as MNHEY and CDR2 as SVGEGT. The CDR3 DNA reads as TGTGCCAGCAGTTACCTTTTACTCCGGGACAGTTCCTACGAGCAGTACTTC. Its protein is CASSYLLLRDSSYEQYF.

Ten or more counts support this clonotype. The V call is TRBV4-3, the J call TRBJ1-1, with TRBD1 matching over 8 bases. Germline trimming cut 2 bases from V and 1 base from J; bases unmatched to any gene: 6. Germline V gene sequence: CDR1 LGHNA, CDR2 YSLEER. This CDR3 has 16 residues. CDR3 amino acids: CASSQPLQGGNTEAFF. In DNA form, the CDR3 reads TGCGCCAGCAGCCAACCCTTACAGGGGGGGAACACTGAAGCTTTCTTT.

This clonotype was counted at least ten times. The rearrangement uses TRBV29-1 and TRBJ1-1; D might be TRBD1 (6 bases). CDR1 is SQVTM and CDR2 is ANQGSEA in the germline V gene. This CDR3 region has 14 residues. Trimming removed 2 bases from V and 1 base from J, with 11 bases in between. Here the CDR3 DNA reads TGCAGCGTTGAAATGTGGGGGCCGAACACTGAAGCTTTCTTT. Translated: CSVEMWGPNTEAFF.

This clonotype was observed many times. V is TRBV15 and J is TRBJ2-1; 9 bases are shared with TRBD1. Germline assignment: CDR1 LNHNV and CDR2 YYDKDF (reference sequence). After removal of 1 base from V and 5 bases from J, the junction contained 9 bases not matched to a gene. CDR3 size: 17 residues. The CDR3 DNA sequence: TGTGCCACCAGCAGAGGGGTTCCGGGACAGGGCGACAATGAGCAGTTCTTC. Protein: CATSRGVPGQGDNEQFF.

This clonotype was seen repeatedly, ten times or more. The CDR3 bases are TGCGCCAGCAGCTTGCCGCGTTCGGGACTAGCGGGAGAGCAGTACTTC. It translates to CASSLPRSGLAGEQYF. J is TRBJ2-7 and V is TRBV5-1; 13 bases are a match to TRBD2. The CDR3 has 16 amino acids. Germline loops: CDR1 SGHRS, CDR2 YFSETQ. Trimming took 1 base from V and 7 from J; bases not matched to a gene: 8.

This clonotype was seen many times. J is TRBJ2-3 and V is TRBV6-5; D not certain. Trimming removed 1 base from V and 5 bases from J, with 7 bases in between. The germline V gene encodes CDR1 MNHEY and CDR2 SVGAGI. This CDR3 spans 13 amino acids. CDR3 residues: CASSYYGRDTQYF. In DNA form, the CDR3 reads TGTGCCAGCAGTTACTATGGTAGAGATACGCAGTATTTT.

This clonotype has at least ten counts. The rearrangement uses TRBV4-1 and TRBJ2-7, with TRBD2 identical over 12 bases. The trim removed 3 bases at V and 0 bases at J, leaving 6 bases unmatched. Germline CDR1 is MGHRA and CDR2 is YSYEKL. CDR3 length equals 17 residues. This chain's CDR3 is CASSQQTSGSPSYEQYF. In DNA, the CDR3 is TGCGCCAGCAGCCAGCAGACTAGCGGGAGCCCCTCCTACGAGCAGTACTTC.

In its sample, this clonotype was seen many times. The V gene is TRBV7-2, the J gene TRBJ2-1, with 7 nucleotides matching TRBD2. The CDR3 loop spans 15 amino acids. Germline V gene sequence: CDR1 SGHTA, CDR2 FQGNSA. Trimming removed 1 base from V and 4 bases from J; junction bases left unmatched: 4. The CDR3 reads CASSLDRGVYNEQFF. Here the CDR3 DNA reads TGTGCCAGCAGCTTAGACCGGGGGGTTTACAATGAGCAGTTCTTC. Looking up the rest from reference TRBV7-2 and TRBJ2-1 gives the full variable domain: GAGVSQSPSNKVTEKGKDVELRCDPISGHTALYWYRQSLGQGLEFLIYFQGNSAPDKSGLPSDRFSAERTGGSVSTLTIQRTQQEDSAVYLCASSLDRGVYNEQFFGPGTRLTVL.

The table lists this clonotype with many counts. This sequence joins TRBV4-3 and TRBJ2-2; D not certain. CDR3 size: 15 residues. CDR1 and CDR2 (germline): LGHNA, YSLEER. Trimming stripped 0 bases from V and 8 bases from J, with 13 bases between. The CDR3 region has the DNA TGCGCCAGCAGCCAAGATTCCAAGATCCCTGGGGAGCTGTTTTTT. Translation gives CASSQDSKIPGELFF.

This clonotype occurred many times. This chain links TRBV6-5 with TRBJ2-3; 10 nucleotides match TRBD2. Germline CDR1 MNHEY, CDR2 SVGAGI. CDR3 length equals 18 residues. V shed 1 base and J 3 bases; nucleotides not matched to a gene: 10. The CDR3 region has the DNA TGTGCCAGCAGTTACTTACTGGCTAGCGGGGGCCCAACAGATACGCAGTATTTT. This translates into CASSYLLASGGPTDTQYF.

This clonotype showed up many times. The V and J genes are TRBV7-3 and TRBJ2-1; the match to TRBD2 covers 14 bases. Germline values: CDR1 SGHTA, CDR2 FQGTGA. With V trimmed by 5 bases and J by 2 bases, 5 bases remained unmatched. This CDR3 spans 17 amino acids. The CDR3 spells CASSRTSGRYPYNEQFF. CDR3 sequence (DNA): TGTGCCAGCAGCCGGACTAGCGGGAGGTACCCCTACAATGAGCAGTTCTTC. Variable domain in full (rest from reference TRBV7-3 and TRBJ2-1): GAGVSQTPSNKVTEKGKYVELRCDPISGHTALYWYRQSLGQGPEFLIYFQGTGAADDSGLPNDRFFAVRPEGSVSTLKIQRTERGDSAVYLCASSRTSGRYPYNEQFFGPGTRLTVL.

This clonotype was picked up many times. The rearrangement joins TRBV4-2 to TRBJ2-5, with 9 bases that match TRBD1. J lost 5 bases, V lost 8 bases, and 6 bases had no gene match. The CDR3 has 13 amino acids. CDR1 and CDR2 from the germline V gene are LGHNA and YNFKEQ. The CDR3 nucleotides read TGTGCCAGCGGCACAGGGGGCTACGAGACCCAGTACTTC. Protein: CASGTGGYETQYF.

In this sample, this clonotype turned up many times. This chain links TRBV12-3 or TRBV12-4 with TRBJ1-5, with a possible D match to TRBD1 (5 bases). This CDR3 spans 17 amino acids. Trimming removed 5 bases from V and 2 bases from J, with 19 bases in between. The CDR3 coding sequence is TGTGCCAGCAGTCCCGGGAGTTCCCAAGGGGGCAATCAGCCCCAGCATTTT. Encoded protein: CASSPGSSQGGNQPQHF.

This clonotype was picked up many times. The chain carries TRBV7-2 and TRBJ2-1; D not resolved. The CDR3 extends over 17 amino acids. Germline V gene data show CDR1 as SGHTA and CDR2 as FQGNSA. Trimming cost V 4 bases and J 4 bases, with 20 bases left between them. CDR3 nucleotide sequence: TGTGCCAGCAGCTGGCGACCTGGGGTGGGGTTTTACAATGAGCAGTTCTTC. It yields the protein CASSWRPGVGFYNEQFF.

This clonotype has at least ten counts. This chain connects TRBV6-1 to TRBJ1-1; D unclear. Deletions cut 5 bases from V and 0 bases from J, with 10 bases between. Per germline, CDR1 MNHNS and CDR2 SASEGT. The CDR3 covers 14 residues. In DNA, the CDR3 is TGTGCCAGCAGTAAACGGGGAGTGAACACTGAAGCTTTCTTT. It codes for CASSKRGVNTEAFF.

This clonotype was seen ten or more times. V is TRBV28 and J is TRBJ1-5; 10 bases agree with TRBD1. V dropped 8 bases and J dropped 5; count of bases not matched to a gene: 12. Germline loops: CDR1 MDHEN, CDR2 SYDVKM. The CDR3 length is 16 residues. The CDR3 DNA reads as TGTGCCAGCCAGGGACAGGGGTTGGCGGAGTATCAGCCCCAGCATTTT. It is translated as CASQGQGLAEYQPQHF.